One sample yielded the 21 T cell receptor beta chains listed below, sequenced in a study of CD8 T cells in Susac syndrome. The authors reverse transcribed roughly 0.5 to 1 ug RNA with random hexamers. TCRdb reprocessed the immunoSEQ multiplex PCR reads with MiXCR, giving one entry per CDR3 protein. Here the sample spans 150,000 to 180,000 distinct CDR3 sequences, about 94% being singletons. Source material: CD8+ T cells from PBMCs. Receptor source: a human donor with multiple sclerosis.

This rearrangement joins TRBV6-5 to TRBJ2-7; TRBD1 might be the D (6 bases). There are 12 residues in the CDR3. Germline V gene lookup returns CDR1 MNHEY and CDR2 SVGAGI. The germline V and J ends were trimmed by 6 bases and 9 bases, with 15 bases remaining between them. CDR3 loop: CASSPGRTVQYF. CDR3 coding DNA: TGTGCCAGCAGCCCAGGCCGGACAGTGCAGTACTTC.

This chain links TRBV15 with TRBJ2-7; D perhaps matches TRBD1 (6 bases). Germline CDR1 and CDR2: LNHNV and YYDKDF (reference sequence). With 0 bases removed from V and 3 bases from J, the gap between germline ends came to 15 bases. The length of the CDR3 is 16 residues. Here the CDR3 DNA reads TGTGCCACCAGCAGAGATCGAGGAAGGGGGTTCTACGAGCAGTACTTC. It encodes CATSRDRGRGFYEQYF. Variable domain in full (rest from reference TRBV15 and TRBJ2-7): DAMVIQNPRYQVTQFGKPVTLSCSQTLNHNVMYWYQQKSSQAPKLLFHYYDKDFNNEADTPDNFQSRRPNTSFCFLDIRSPGLGDTAMYLCATSRDRGRGFYEQYFGPGTRLTVT.

This chain connects TRBV20-1 to TRBJ1-1; D is uncertain. The V and J ends lost 1 base and 0 bases respectively, with 6 bases between them. Germline lookup yields CDR1 DFQATT and CDR2 SNEGSKA (reference sequence). CDR3 length equals 13 residues. CDR3 residues: CSARATLNTEAFF. The CDR3 DNA reads as TGCAGTGCTAGAGCCACTTTGAACACTGAAGCTTTCTTT.

J is TRBJ2-7 and V is TRBV6-5; D is unclear. Germline V gives CDR1 MNHEY, CDR2 SVGAGI. V dropped 0 bases and J dropped 5 bases, with 8 bases sitting between them. CDR3 length: 13 amino acids. In nucleotides, the CDR3 is TGTGCCAGCAGTTACTCGATGTTACACGAGCAGTACTTC. Protein: CASSYSMLHEQYF.

The chain couples TRBV7-9 to TRBJ2-7, with D tentatively TRBD1 or TRBD2 (5 bases each). The CDR3 spans 15 residues. Per the germline V gene, CDR1 is SEHNR and CDR2 is FQNEAQ (reference sequence). The V end lost 5 bases, the J end lost 3 bases, and 17 bases lay between the germline ends. As DNA, the CDR3 is TGTGCCAGCAGCCCTACCGGGGCCAGCCGCTACGAGCAGTACTTC. Protein: CASSPTGASRYEQYF.

CDR3: CASTLRGRTRQNQPQHF. The CDR3 DNA reads as TGTGCCAGTACACTGAGGGGCAGGACTCGCCAAAATCAGCCCCAGCATTTT. This chain connects TRBV19 to TRBJ1-5; D may be TRBD1 (5 bases). This CDR3 has 17 amino acids. The V end was cut by 7 bases, the J end by 4 bases, with 23 bases between. The germline CDR1 and CDR2 sequences are LNHDA and SQIVND (reference sequence).

The chain recombines TRBV27 with TRBJ2-7, with 8 bases aligning to TRBD1. Germline V gene data show CDR1 as MNHEY and CDR2 as SMNVEV (reference sequence). The ends lost 4 bases at V and 7 bases at J; junction bases unmatched: 9. This CDR3 spans 14 amino acids. CDR3 sequence reads: CASSYGQGWREQYF. In nucleotides, the CDR3 is TGTGCCAGCAGTTATGGACAGGGTTGGCGAGAGCAGTACTTC.

The genes are TRBV4-2 and TRBJ1-1; 7 positions match TRBD1. Germline loops: CDR1 LGHNA, CDR2 YNFKEQ. This CDR3 has 14 residues. The trim removed 4 bases at V and 1 base at J, leaving 3 bases unmatched. CDR3 sequence (DNA): TGTGCCAGCAGCCGCCGGACAGGGAACACTGAAGCTTTCTTT. Protein: CASSRRTGNTEAFF.

V usage is TRBV7-8 and J usage is TRBJ1-6; D is unresolved. This CDR3 contains 14 residues. The germline V and J ends were trimmed by 1 base and 4 bases, with 5 bases remaining between them. Germline values: CDR1 SGHVS, CDR2 FQNEAQ. CDR3 bases: TGTGCCAGCAGCTTAGGGAGTTATAATTCACCCCTCCACTTT. This gives the protein CASSLGSYNSPLHF.

V gene TRBV24-1 combines with J gene TRBJ1-2, with D possibly matching TRBD1 (6 bases). The CDR3 consists of 14 residues. V lost 0 bases to trimming and J lost 4 bases, with 8 bases between them. Looked up from germline, CDR1 is KGHDR and CDR2 is SFDVKD. The CDR3 loop reads CATSDLGQSYGYTF. CDR3 DNA: TGTGCCACCAGTGATTTGGGACAGTCCTATGGCTACACCTTC.

V usage is TRBV4-1 and J usage is TRBJ1-1, with D unresolved. The CDR3 extends over 15 amino acids. V shed 2 bases and J shed 0 bases, with 10 bases lying between them. The germline V gene encodes CDR1 MGHRA and CDR2 YSYEKL. DNA for the CDR3: TGCGCCAGCAGCCAACGGGAAGGGCTGAACACTGAAGCTTTCTTT. This sequence encodes CASSQREGLNTEAFF.

The gene calls are TRBV28 and TRBJ2-7, with D hard to call. Germline V gene data show CDR1 as MDHEN and CDR2 as SYDVKM. V was clipped by 5 bases and J by 3 bases, with 8 bases between them. CDR3 length: 12 amino acids. CDR3 residues: CASSPYGYEQYF. DNA of the CDR3: TGTGCCAGCAGTCCGTATGGCTACGAGCAGTACTTC.

The chain is built from TRBV7-9 and TRBJ1-2, with D hard to call. V lost 5 bases, J lost 4 bases, and 14 bases lay in between. The CDR3 contains 14 residues. Per the germline V gene, CDR1 is SEHNR and CDR2 is FQNEAQ (reference sequence). In DNA, the CDR3 is TGTGCCAGCAGCCTCCAGACCCCCGGCTATGGCTACACCTTC. Amino acid sequence: CASSLQTPGYGYTF.

This chain uses TRBV12-3 or TRBV12-4 with TRBJ1-4; D unresolved. V lost 7 bases and J 8 bases, leaving 14 bases between the germline ends. The CDR3 sequence is 13 residues long. CDR3 nucleotides: TGTGCCAGCACTTCTCGGGTCGGGGAAAAACTGTTTTTT. Protein sequence: CASTSRVGEKLFF.

The chain uses TRBV29-1 and TRBJ2-7; possible D gene TRBD1, 7 bases. The germline CDR1 and CDR2 sequences are SQVTM and ANQGSEA. The V end lost 3 bases, the J end lost 5 bases, and 20 bases lay between the germline ends. The CDR3 is 15 residues long. CDR3 residues: CSVEYLRGASNEQYF. As DNA, the CDR3 is TGCAGCGTTGAGTACCTCAGGGGGGCCAGCAACGAGCAGTACTTC.

The rearrangement links TRBV5-1 to TRBJ1-6, with 7 bases lining up with TRBD1. The CDR3 is 15 amino acids. V trimming: 5 bases; J trimming: 6 bases; junction bases outside the gene matches: 8. Germline lookup yields CDR1 SGHRS and CDR2 YFSETQ. CDR3 residues: CASRKGTVLNSPLHF. The CDR3 DNA sequence: TGCGCCAGCAGGAAAGGGACAGTACTTAATTCACCCCTCCACTTT.

The chain recombines TRBV7-3 with TRBJ1-1; possible D gene TRBD1, 5 bases. The V end was cut by 4 bases, the J end by 1 base, with 16 bases between. Germline loops: CDR1 SGHTA, CDR2 FQGTGA. This CDR3 has 16 amino acids. This CDR3 is CASSSSGPWANTEAFF. The CDR3 DNA is TGTGCCAGCAGCTCGTCAGGGCCCTGGGCGAACACTGAAGCTTTCTTT.

This chain uses TRBV5-1 with TRBJ2-6; 8 bases are shared with TRBD1. The CDR3 contains 16 residues. The V and J ends lost 3 bases and 1 base, in that order; junction bases with no gene match: 3. CDR1 SGHRS and CDR2 YFSETQ come from the germline V gene. In DNA, the CDR3 is TGCGCCAGCAGCTCCAGACAGGGGTCTGGGGCCAACGTCCTGACTTTC. It is translated as CASSSRQGSGANVLTF.

The DNA of the CDR3 is TGTGCCAGCATAGAACAGGGTCTGAACACTGAAGCTTTCTTT. Translating gives CASIEQGLNTEAFF. The V call is TRBV2, the J call TRBJ1-1; tentatively, D is TRBD1 (6 bases). The V gene lost 7 bases and the J gene lost 0 bases, with 12 bases spanning the gap. CDR3 length: 14 amino acids. CDR1 and CDR2 from the germline V gene are SNHLY and FYNNEI.

This clonotype was picked up a small number of times. The rearrangement joins TRBV6-6 to TRBJ1-1; D remains ambiguous. Germline CDR1 reads MNHNY; CDR2 reads SVGAGI (reference sequence). Trimming took off 6 bases at V and 0 bases at J, with 8 bases between the two ends. The CDR3 is 13 amino acids. Here the CDR3 reads CASSPTLNTEAFF. The CDR3 DNA is TGTGCCAGCAGCCCGACCTTGAACACTGAAGCTTTCTTT.

This clonotype has just one count. The CDR3 protein is CAWAQGSGANVLTF. The CDR3 nucleotides are TGTGCCTGGGCACAGGGGTCTGGGGCCAACGTCCTGACTTTC. This chain connects TRBV30 to TRBJ2-6; 7 bases are a match to TRBD1. CDR3 size: 14 residues. Trimming took 5 bases from V and 1 from J; bases not matched to a gene: 2. From germline, CDR1 is GTSNPN and CDR2 SVGIG (reference sequence).